This T cell receptor beta chain was observed in a study of CD8 T cells in ankylosing spondylitis listed by TCRdb under 2017. Background for the entire study: The study set out to find disease-linked TCR variants by profiling T cell receptor beta repertoires in ankylosing spondylitis patients and healthy donors. The whole study cohort included roughly 110 healthy donors and over 20 ankylosing spondylitis patients. Samples of peripheral blood were taken, and for ankylosing spondylitis patients, synovial fluid was collected as well.

Data came from an Illumina HiSeq 2500. Quantitative 5'-RACE with molecular barcodes was used to prepare TCR beta libraries. In the authors' own workflow: A new computational method based on a probabilistic model of VDJ rearrangement was used to identify disease-linked TCR variants. TCRdb ran its own pipeline on the public reads, namely fastp trimming at Q25 and MiXCR clone calling, and kept in-frame beta chains. Entries that share a CDR3 protein sequence are merged under the most common genes and DNA. The V and J calls follow TCRdb's processing rather than the paper's. In all, the sample holds about 150,000 distinct CDR3 sequences, and around 32% of those were seen once. About 6% of the sample goes to the ten largest clones. Results and caveats for the whole study, not just this receptor: A CD8+ phenotype was shown by the disease-linked clones, which were found at relatively low frequencies in peripheral blood. Some TCR beta motif variants had previously been reported in synovial fluid and blood of reactive arthritis patients, which suggested common disease-initiation mechanisms. A TCR beta motif made up of several highly homologous amino acid variants appeared to be characteristic of blood from ankylosing spondylitis patients. According to the report, matched synovial fluid samples from ankylosing spondylitis patients were significantly enriched for the disease-linked clones.

In the case of this clonotype: Its specific antigen is unknown. No much larger clonotype is one base removed from it; base qualities were not supplied.

Synovial fluid samples were paired with blood samples taken from the same ankylosing spondylitis patients. The source is a male donor with ankylosing spondylitis. Sequenced sample: synovial fluid, either unsorted or a sorted T cell fraction (not recorded which).

The nucleotide sequence is given as TGTGCCAGCAGCCTCGGACTAGCGGGGGCGAGCTCCTACAATGAGCAGTTCTTC. This codes for CASSLGLAGASSYNEQFF. The chain couples TRBV11-2 to TRBJ2-1; 13 junctional bases match TRBD2. The CDR3 runs 18 amino acids, cysteine and phenylalanine included. The sequence is cut down to CDR3 DNA, 54 bases in frame from base 1. Germline trimming amounts to 5 bases on V and 0 bases on J, with 7 as the count of junction bases outside the gene matches. As encoded in the germline V gene, CDR1 is SGHAT while CDR2 is FQNNGV.